The present T cell receptor beta chain was sequenced within a study of response to subunit inactivated influenza vaccine. A note on this clonotype: Its matching antigen is unknown.

CDR3 length equals 15 residues. Germline V lookup: CDR1 ENHRY, CDR2 SYGVKD. Losses at the gene ends were 5 bases for V and 4 bases for J; bases not matched to a gene: 7. Study outcomes and limitations: T cells newly recruited by each seasonal influenza vaccination are few, the authors suggested.

TCRdb used MiXCR to reprocess the RT-PCR reads, holding one entry per CDR3 protein. The sample yields roughly 570,000 distinct CDR3 sequences, approximately 14% seen once. The V gene is TRBV10-3, the J gene TRBJ2-5; 10 positions agree with TRBD1. This clonotype originated in a man in his fifties who received an inactivated influenza vaccine. Sequenced here: PBMCs from blood, sampled about 11 days after vaccination. This chain's CDR3 is CAISYADRGRETQYF. The CDR3 bases are TGTGCCATCAGTTATGCCGACAGGGGGCGAGAGACCCAGTACTTC.